This T cell receptor (beta chain) was captured by sequencing in a study of control samples from healthy donors and cancer patients (dated by TCRdb to the early 2020s). Via the germline V gene (reference sequence), CDR1 is SSHAT and CDR2 FNYEAQ. Measured from the cysteine to the phenylalanine, the CDR3 is 15 residues long. The sequence is cut down to CDR3 DNA, 45 bases in frame from base 1. The library came from the immunoSEQ multiplex PCR assay. The table comes from immuneACCESS by way of TCRdb, which keeps in-frame sequences with V and J called. Part of the clones is missing from these tables; in studies checked, under half for an unresolved V gene and the rest for unknown reasons. In all, the sample holds 150,000 to 180,000 clones, and more than 85% of those were seen once. The ten largest clones take up around 2.5% of the sample. Points on this clone: There is no known antigen for this receptor. One end of the junction varies from germline; a read error may be responsible.

The source is a man aged 50 to 59 in good health. The rearranged chain carries TRBV7-7 and TRBJ1-4, with no reliable assignment of the D segment. Sequenced: blood. The CDR3 region reads CASSLVDRDNEKLFF. The sequence in DNA is TGTGCTAGCAGCTTGGTGGACCGAGATAATGAAAAACTGTTTTTT.